Each of the 20 T cell receptor beta chains below was sequenced from the same sample in a study of blood T cell repertoires in COVID-19. The data were produced by immunoSEQ multiplex PCR, yet TCRdb's version contains in-frame clones alone and is incomplete. The sample carries around 300,000 clones, 80% to 90% recorded once. The sample was peripheral blood. The receptors here all came from a woman aged 25 to 39 with active or convalescent COVID-19.

Comment on this clone: The junction departs from the called germline gene at one end, perhaps through a read error. The chain combines TRBV7-7 with TRBJ1-1; no clear D gene. CDR1 is SSHAT and CDR2 is FNYEAQ in the germline V gene (reference sequence). The CDR3 extends over 16 amino acids. The CDR3 region is CASSLYVAGMNTEAFF. The CDR3 nucleotides are TGTGCTAGCAGCTTGTATGTCGCAGGAATGAACACTGAAGCTTTCTTT.

This clone appeared once. The J gene is TRBJ2-1, the V gene TRBV5-5; TRBD1 agrees at 8 bases. The V gene end was trimmed by 4 bases and the J gene end by 4 bases; junction bases not matched to a gene: 7. The CDR3 contains 15 residues. The V gene's germline CDR1 is SGHKS and CDR2 YYEKEE (reference sequence). The CDR3 sequence: CASSPVGQEYNEQFF. CDR3 DNA sequence: TGTGCCAGCAGCCCTGTGGGACAGGAATACAATGAGCAGTTCTTC.

The chain uses TRBV2 and TRBJ2-1; 11 bases fit TRBD2. CDR3 length equals 17 residues. Trimming took 6 bases from V and 4 from J; bases not matched to a gene: 11. CDR1 is SNHLY, CDR2 FYNNEI, per germline. The CDR3 spells CASSGVGLAGGYNEQFF. DNA for the CDR3: TGTGCCAGCAGCGGAGTAGGGCTAGCGGGGGGATACAATGAGCAGTTCTTC.

The V and J genes are TRBV29-1 and TRBJ2-1, with 7 bases that match TRBD2. This CDR3 spans 15 amino acids. From germline, CDR1 is SQVTM and CDR2 ANQGSEA. Trimming at V came to 3 bases and at J to 7 bases, leaving 12 bases not matched to a gene. The CDR3 here is CSVEVRGEHLNEQFF. Here the CDR3 DNA reads TGCAGCGTTGAGGTTCGGGGGGAACACCTGAATGAGCAGTTCTTC.

V and J are TRBV7-2 and TRBJ1-6; tentative D call: TRBD1 (6 bases). This CDR3 has 15 amino acids. CDR1 SGHTA and CDR2 FQGNSA come from the germline V gene. V was shortened by 1 base and J by 7 bases, with 11 bases between the two germline ends. DNA of the CDR3: TGTGCCAGCAGCTTAGAGGGGGTCGGAAATTCACCCCTCCACTTT. Amino acid sequence: CASSLEGVGNSPLHF. Using reference TRBV7-2 and TRBJ1-6 for the parts outside the CDR3, the full variable domain is GAGVSQSPSNKVTEKGKDVELRCDPISGHTALYWYRQSLGQGLEFLIYFQGNSAPDKSGLPSDRFSAERTGGSVSTLTIQRTQQEDSAVYLCASSLEGVGNSPLHFGNGTRLTVT.

This chain joins TRBV10-3 and TRBJ1-1; D is undetermined. CDR3 length equals 11 residues. Germline CDR1 ENHRY, CDR2 SYGVKD. The DNA for the CDR3 is TGTGCTTCGGGAGGGATTGCTGAAGCTTTCTTT. It yields the protein CASGGIAEAFF.

This chain uses TRBV7-9 with TRBJ2-7; 8 bases map to TRBD2. Trimming removed 2 bases from V and 6 bases from J; junction bases left unmatched: 0. This CDR3 has 12 amino acids. Germline V CDR1 and CDR2: SEHNR, FQNEAQ (reference sequence). The CDR3 nucleotides are TGTGCCAGCAGCTTACTAGCGGGCGAGCAGTACTTC. Its protein is CASSLLAGEQYF.

The rearrangement joins TRBV5-5 to TRBJ2-3, with D uncertain. The germline gives CDR1 SGHKS, CDR2 YYEKEE (reference sequence). V lost 0 bases and J lost 2, with 13 bases in between. CDR3 length: 16 residues. The CDR3 DNA follows: TGTGCCAGCAGCTTGGATGGTGAGACTCCCACAGATACGCAGTATTTT. It is translated as CASSLDGETPTDTQYF.

The gene calls are TRBV19 and TRBJ2-3; 9 nucleotides line up with TRBD1. V lost 5 bases to trimming and J lost 3 bases; unmatched junction nucleotides: 6. Germline-derived CDR1 and CDR2 are LNHDA and SQIVND (reference sequence). The CDR3 covers 15 residues. CDR3 nucleotides: TGTGCCAGTAGTTTTCTGACAGGGGGGACAGATACGCAGTATTTT. It is translated as CASSFLTGGTDTQYF.

The chain is built from TRBV7-6 and TRBJ1-2; D uncertain. There are 16 residues in the CDR3. Germline-derived CDR1 and CDR2 are SGHVS and FNYEAQ. The V gene lost 5 bases and the J gene lost 4 bases, with 20 bases spanning the gap. CDR3 residues: CASSLTHTGKSYGYTF. The CDR3 nucleotides are TGTGCCAGCAGCCTCACCCACACGGGGAAGTCCTATGGCTACACCTTC.

The rearrangement uses TRBV15 and TRBJ2-1; 7 bases are a match to TRBD1. The ends lost 2 bases at V and 9 bases at J; junction bases unmatched: 7. The CDR3 runs 14 residues. Looked up from germline, CDR1 is LNHNV and CDR2 is YYDKDF (reference sequence). CDR3 residues: CATSRLGQAGEQFF. The CDR3 DNA is TGTGCCACCAGCAGACTCGGACAGGCCGGTGAGCAGTTCTTC. Variable domain in full (rest from reference TRBV15 and TRBJ2-1): DAMVIQNPRYQVTQFGKPVTLSCSQTLNHNVMYWYQQKSSQAPKLLFHYYDKDFNNEADTPDNFQSRRPNTSFCFLDIRSPGLGDTAMYLCATSRLGQAGEQFFGPGTRLTVL.

The gene calls are TRBV19 and TRBJ1-5, with D hard to call. This CDR3 comprises 15 residues. Germline V gene data show CDR1 as LNHDA and CDR2 as SQIVND (reference sequence). Trimming pared 5 bases from V and 0 bases from J, leaving 11 bases between. CDR3 in DNA: TGTGCCAGTAGTTTCGTGGCAGTTAGCAATCAGCCCCAGCATTTT. Its translation: CASSFVAVSNQPQHF. Full variable domain (rest looked up from reference TRBV19 and TRBJ1-5): DGGITQSPKYLFRKEGQNVTLSCEQNLNHDAMYWYRQDPGQGLRLIYYSQIVNDFQKGDIAEGYSVSREKKESFPLTVTSAQKNPTAFYLCASSFVAVSNQPQHFGDGTRLSIL.

This clone was seen a single time. This chain links TRBV12-3 or TRBV12-4 with TRBJ2-1; D is perhaps TRBD2 (6 bases). The CDR3 loop spans 12 amino acids. V was shortened by 1 base and J by 13 bases, with 11 bases between the two germline ends. CDR3 DNA sequence: TGTGCCAGCAGTTTAGATCGGGGGAGTCAGTTCTTC. This encodes CASSLDRGSQFF.

This chain's CDR3 is CATSKSPSGDEQFF. CDR3 coding DNA: TGTGCCACCAGCAAGTCCCCCAGCGGGGATGAGCAGTTCTTC. The chain carries TRBV15 and TRBJ2-1, with 7 bases matching TRBD2. J lost 8 bases, V lost 4 bases, and 8 bases had no gene match. The CDR3 contains 14 residues. The germline CDR1 and CDR2 sequences are LNHNV and YYDKDF (reference sequence).

The chain combines TRBV28 with TRBJ1-1, with 12 positions matching TRBD1. The germline V gene has CDR1 MDHEN and CDR2 SYDVKM. The CDR3 contains 14 residues. The trim removed 7 bases at V and 6 bases at J, leaving 6 bases unmatched. CDR3 amino acids: CASKVGQGAAEAFF. The CDR3 DNA reads TGTGCCAGCAAAGTGGGACAGGGGGCCGCTGAAGCTTTCTTT.

The table lists this clone with a count of one. V is TRBV3-1 (or the pseudogene TRBV3-2) and J is TRBJ1-4, with D unclear. The CDR3 covers 15 residues. CDR1 and CDR2 from the germline V gene are LGHDT and YNNKEL (reference sequence). V was pared by 1 base and J by 10 bases, with 16 bases between. The CDR3 DNA follows: TGTGCCAGCAGCCAAGGCGGGTTAGTCTATGGAAAACTGTTTTTT. This sequence encodes CASSQGGLVYGKLFF.

This sequence joins TRBV6-5 and TRBJ2-3; D call uncertain. The germline V gene has CDR1 MNHEY and CDR2 SVGAGI. Between the trimmed V and J ends, which lost 2 bases and 0 bases, there was a span of 9 bases. This CDR3 has 15 amino acids. The chain's CDR3 is CASSYGHTSTDTQYF. CDR3 DNA sequence: TGTGCCAGCAGTTACGGGCATACTAGCACAGATACGCAGTATTTT.

CDR3 region: CASSSTSSGRYTDTQYF. CDR3 DNA: TGTGCCAGCAGCTCCACCTCTAGCGGACGGTACACAGATACGCAGTATTTT. J is TRBJ2-3 and V is TRBV5-6, with 7 nucleotides matching TRBD2. Looked up from germline, CDR1 is SGHDT and CDR2 is YYEEEE. The CDR3 is made up of 17 amino acids. After removal of 3 bases from V and 2 bases from J, the junction contained 12 bases not matched to a gene.

This clone was counted once. The rearrangement uses TRBV7-9 and TRBJ2-1; 8 bases fit TRBD2. CDR1 and CDR2 from the germline V gene are SEHNR and FQNEAQ (reference sequence). Losses at the gene ends were 1 base for V and 9 bases for J; bases not matched to a gene: 5. The CDR3 is 14 residues long. The CDR3 loop reads CASSLGGRGAEQFF. CDR3 nucleotides: TGTGCCAGCAGCTTAGGAGGGCGGGGGGCTGAGCAGTTCTTC. Full variable domain (outside the CDR3, taken from reference TRBV7-9 and TRBJ2-1): DTGVSQNPRHKITKRGQNVTFRCDPISEHNRLYWYRQTLGQGPEFLTYFQNEAQLEKSRLLSDRFSAERPKGSFSTLEIQRTEQGDSAMYLCASSLGGRGAEQFFGPGTRLTVL.

J is TRBJ1-2 and V is TRBV10-2; perhaps TRBD1 as D (5 bases). The CDR3 sequence is 14 residues long. Germline V lookup: CDR1 WSHSY, CDR2 SAAADI. With 6 bases removed from V and 5 bases from J, the gap between germline ends came to 16 bases. DNA of the CDR3: TGCGCCAGCAGGATGGGAGGACAAAATTATGGCTACACCTTC. Translation: CASRMGGQNYGYTF.